The 5 T cell receptor beta chains listed next were all sequenced from one sample in a study of identical twins. From the 5' RACE reads, TCRdb called clonotypes with MiXCR, one entry per CDR3 protein. Of 1.5 million to 2 million distinct CDR3 sequences listed, 32% were seen once; the top ten hold under 0.35%. The sample comprised cord blood. Receptors originate from a newborn girl in good health.

This clonotype was detected a few times. The chain joins TRBV20-1 to TRBJ2-1; tentatively, D is TRBD2 (6 bases). CDR3 length: 13 amino acids. V lost 5 bases to trimming and J lost 12 bases, with 20 bases between them. Germline-derived CDR1 and CDR2 are DFQATT and SNEGSKA (reference sequence). The CDR3 nucleotides are TGCAGTGCTCCCTCCGTTCAAGGCGGGGCGCAGTTCTTC. It codes for CSAPSVQGGAQFF.

This clonotype was observed a few times. The rearrangement links TRBV13 to TRBJ2-7, with 12 positions matching TRBD2. The CDR3 covers 16 residues. Trimming cost V 4 bases and J 1 base; bases outside gene matches: 5. Germline CDR1 and CDR2: PRHDT and FYEKMQ (reference sequence). CDR3: CASSSGLAGISYEQYF. The CDR3 DNA is TGTGCCAGCAGCTCCGGACTAGCGGGGATATCCTACGAGCAGTACTTC.

This clonotype was observed a few times. The chain couples TRBV7-9 to TRBJ2-5, with 7 bases fitting TRBD1. Germline-derived CDR1 and CDR2 are SEHNR and FQNEAQ (reference sequence). V shed 1 base, J shed 3 bases, and the junction held 5 bases outside the gene matches. The length of the CDR3 is 15 residues. The CDR3 sequence is CASSLVRRGKETQYF. The CDR3, as DNA: TGTGCCAGCAGCTTAGTACGCAGGGGGAAAGAGACCCAGTACTTC.

This clonotype was counted only a few times. J is TRBJ2-1 and V is TRBV12-3 or TRBV12-4; D is possibly TRBD2 (5 bases). The CDR3 runs 13 residues. The ends were cut back, 4 bases at V and 3 bases at J, with 7 bases in the middle. In nucleotides, the CDR3 is TGTGCCAGCAGTTCGGACTTCTACAATGAGCAGTTCTTC. Protein: CASSSDFYNEQFF.

The chain is built from TRBV20-1 and TRBJ2-1; 15 nucleotides line up with TRBD2. V shed 6 bases and J 7 bases; nucleotides not matched to a gene: 7. This CDR3 spans 15 amino acids. The V gene's germline CDR1 is DFQATT and CDR2 SNEGSKA (reference sequence). The CDR3 DNA follows: TGCAGTGCGAGGACTAGCGGGGGGGCCAGAAATGAGCAGTTCTTC. Its protein product is CSARTSGGARNEQFF.